The T cell receptor beta chain under discussion was sequenced for a study of blood T cell repertoires in COVID-19. The overall study: The samples span acute and convalescent COVID-19 from the United States, Italy and Spain.

The repertoire was sequenced with immunoSEQ multiplex PCR; TCRdb's copy has only in-frame clones and lacks some. The data show 150,000 to 200,000 clones, roughly four fifths seen once. Germline V lookup: CDR1 KGHSY, CDR2 FQNENV. The V end was cut by 2 bases, the J end by 2 bases, with 16 bases between. This CDR3 contains 17 residues. The sequence came from a man aged 55 to 70 with active or convalescent COVID-19. Sequencing used peripheral blood. V is TRBV16 and J is TRBJ1-3; TRBD1 might be the D (6 bases). CDR3 region: CASSQITGIFPGNTIYF. CDR3 sequence (DNA): TGTGCCAGCAGCCAAATAACAGGGATCTTTCCTGGAAACACCATATATTTT.